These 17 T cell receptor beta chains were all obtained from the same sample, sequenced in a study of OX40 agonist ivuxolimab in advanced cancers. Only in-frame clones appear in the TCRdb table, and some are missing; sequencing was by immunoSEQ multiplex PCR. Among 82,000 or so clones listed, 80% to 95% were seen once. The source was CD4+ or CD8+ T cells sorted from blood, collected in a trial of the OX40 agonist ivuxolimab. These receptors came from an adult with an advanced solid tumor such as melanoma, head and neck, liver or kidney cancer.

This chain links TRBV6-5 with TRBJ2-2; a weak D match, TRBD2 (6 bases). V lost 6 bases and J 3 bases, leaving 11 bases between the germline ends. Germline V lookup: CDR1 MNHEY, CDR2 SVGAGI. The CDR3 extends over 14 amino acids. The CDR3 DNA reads TGTGCCAGCAGACCCGGAGGGCACACCGGGGAGCTGTTTTTT. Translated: CASRPGGHTGELFF.

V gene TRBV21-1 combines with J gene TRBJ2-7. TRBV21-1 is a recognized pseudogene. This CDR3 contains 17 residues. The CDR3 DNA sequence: TGTGCCAGCAGCAAAGGGGACGGTTTCACGGTTTCCTACGAGCAGTACTTC. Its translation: CASSKGDGFTVSYEQYF.

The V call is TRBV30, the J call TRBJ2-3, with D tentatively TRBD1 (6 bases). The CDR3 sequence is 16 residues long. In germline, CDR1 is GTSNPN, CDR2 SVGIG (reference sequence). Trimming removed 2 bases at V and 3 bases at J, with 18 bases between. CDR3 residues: CAWSKGGRGWTDTQYF. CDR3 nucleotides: TGTGCCTGGAGTAAAGGGGGTAGGGGTTGGACAGATACGCAGTATTTT.

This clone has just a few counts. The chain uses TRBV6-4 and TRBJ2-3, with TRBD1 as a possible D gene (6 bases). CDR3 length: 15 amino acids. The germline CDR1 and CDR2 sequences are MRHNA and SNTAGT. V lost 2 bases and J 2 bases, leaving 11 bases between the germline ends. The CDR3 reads CASSDGTGNTDTQYF. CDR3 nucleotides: TGTGCCAGCAGTGACGGCACAGGGAACACAGATACGCAGTATTTT.

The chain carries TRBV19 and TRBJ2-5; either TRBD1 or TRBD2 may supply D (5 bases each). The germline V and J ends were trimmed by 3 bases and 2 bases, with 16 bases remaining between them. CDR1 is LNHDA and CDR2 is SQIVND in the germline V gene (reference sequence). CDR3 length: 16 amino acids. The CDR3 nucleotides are TGTGCCAGTAGTATTGGGGGACCAAGGTATCAAGAGACCCAGTACTTC. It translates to CASSIGGPRYQETQYF. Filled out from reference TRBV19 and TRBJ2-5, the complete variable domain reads DGGITQSPKYLFRKEGQNVTLSCEQNLNHDAMYWYRQDPGQGLRLIYYSQIVNDFQKGDIAEGYSVSREKKESFPLTVTSAQKNPTAFYLCASSIGGPRYQETQYFGPGTRLLVL.

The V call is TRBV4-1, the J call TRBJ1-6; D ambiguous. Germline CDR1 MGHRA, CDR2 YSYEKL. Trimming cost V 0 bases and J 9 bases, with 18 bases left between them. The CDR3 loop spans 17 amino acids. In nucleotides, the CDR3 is TGCGCCAGCAGCCAAGAGGGGAGAGGCAAATCCGGTTCACCCCTCCACTTT. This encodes CASSQEGRGKSGSPLHF.

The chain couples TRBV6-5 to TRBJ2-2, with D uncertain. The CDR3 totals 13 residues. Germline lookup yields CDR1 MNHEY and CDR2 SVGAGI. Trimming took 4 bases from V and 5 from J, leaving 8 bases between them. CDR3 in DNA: TGTGCCAGCAGTTTAATGGTTACCGGGGAGCTGTTTTTT. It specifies CASSLMVTGELFF.

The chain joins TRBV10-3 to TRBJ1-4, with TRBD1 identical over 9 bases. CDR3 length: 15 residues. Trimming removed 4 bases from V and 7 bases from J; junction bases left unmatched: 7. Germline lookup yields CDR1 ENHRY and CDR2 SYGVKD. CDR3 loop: CAISALQGAGEKLFF. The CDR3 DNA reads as TGTGCCATCAGTGCCTTACAGGGGGCAGGTGAAAAACTGTTTTTT.

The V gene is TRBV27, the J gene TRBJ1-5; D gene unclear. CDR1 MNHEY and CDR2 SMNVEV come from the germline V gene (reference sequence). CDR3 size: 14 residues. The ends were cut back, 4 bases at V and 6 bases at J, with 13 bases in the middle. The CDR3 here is CASSSPGASQPQHF. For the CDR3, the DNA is TGTGCCAGCAGTTCCCCGGGAGCCAGTCAGCCCCAGCATTTT.

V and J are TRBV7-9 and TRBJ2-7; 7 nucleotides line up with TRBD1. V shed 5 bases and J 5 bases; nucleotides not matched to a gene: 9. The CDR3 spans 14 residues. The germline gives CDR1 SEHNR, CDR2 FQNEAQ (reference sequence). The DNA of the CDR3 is TGTGCCAGCAGCCGGGACAGAGATACACACGAGCAGTACTTC. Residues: CASSRDRDTHEQYF.

The CDR3 region is CAASGGPNTGELFF. CDR3 nucleotide sequence: TGTGCCGCATCGGGGGGCCCAAACACCGGGGAGCTGTTTTTT. The chain joins TRBV10-3 to TRBJ2-2; the D gene is possibly TRBD2 (7 bases). There are 14 residues in the CDR3. Between the trimmed V and J ends, which lost 11 bases and 2 bases, there was a span of 15 bases. CDR1 is ENHRY, CDR2 SYGVKD, per germline.

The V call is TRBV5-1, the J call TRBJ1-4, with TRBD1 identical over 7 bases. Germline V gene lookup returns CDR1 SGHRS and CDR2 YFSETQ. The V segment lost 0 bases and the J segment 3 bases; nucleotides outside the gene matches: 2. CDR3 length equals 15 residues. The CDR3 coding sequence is TGCGCCAGCAGCTTGGAGGGACAGTCTAATGAAAAACTGTTTTTT. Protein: CASSLEGQSNEKLFF.

The CDR3 region is CASSAAQGGGNQPQHF. CDR3 in DNA: TGTGCCAGCAGTGCAGCACAGGGAGGTGGCAATCAGCCCCAGCATTTT. The chain has TRBV6-1 and TRBJ1-5; a weak D match, TRBD1 (6 bases). The length of the CDR3 is 16 residues. Germline CDR1 is MNHNS and CDR2 is SASEGT. Deletions cut 4 bases from V and 2 bases from J, with 15 bases between.

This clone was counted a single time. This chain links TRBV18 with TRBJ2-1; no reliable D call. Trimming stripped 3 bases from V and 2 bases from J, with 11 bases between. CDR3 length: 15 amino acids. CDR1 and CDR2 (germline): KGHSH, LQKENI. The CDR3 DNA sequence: TGTGCCAGCTCACCGATGGCAGCCACCTACAATGAGCAGTTCTTC. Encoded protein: CASSPMAATYNEQFF. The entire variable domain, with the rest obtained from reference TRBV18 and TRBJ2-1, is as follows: NAGVMQNPRHLVRRRGQEARLRCSPMKGHSHVYWYRQLPEEGLKFMVYLQKENIIDESGMPKERFSAEFPKEGPSILRIQQVVRGDSAAYFCASSPMAATYNEQFFGPGTRLTVL.

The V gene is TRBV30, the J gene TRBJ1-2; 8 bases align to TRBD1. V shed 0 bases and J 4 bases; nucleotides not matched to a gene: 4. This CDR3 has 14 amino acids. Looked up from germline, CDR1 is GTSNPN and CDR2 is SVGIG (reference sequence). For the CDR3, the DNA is TGTGCCTGGAGTGTACGGACAGGGAGCTATGGCTACACCTTC. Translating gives CAWSVRTGSYGYTF.

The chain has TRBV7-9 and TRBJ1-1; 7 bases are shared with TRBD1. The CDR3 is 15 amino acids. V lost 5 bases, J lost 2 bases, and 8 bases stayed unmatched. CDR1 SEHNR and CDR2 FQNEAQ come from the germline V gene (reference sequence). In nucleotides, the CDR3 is TGTGCCAGCAGCACCCGACAGGGTAAAAACACTGAAGCTTTCTTT. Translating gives CASSTRQGKNTEAFF.

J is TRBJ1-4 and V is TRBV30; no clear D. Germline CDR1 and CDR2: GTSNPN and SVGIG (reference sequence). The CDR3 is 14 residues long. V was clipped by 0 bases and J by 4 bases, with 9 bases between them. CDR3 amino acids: CAWSVAPRNEKLFF. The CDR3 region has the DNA TGTGCCTGGAGTGTCGCTCCCCGTAATGAAAAACTGTTTTTT.